Following are 32 T cell receptor beta chains from one sample sequenced in a study of blood T cell repertoires in COVID-19. Profiled with immunoSEQ multiplex PCR; TCRdb holds only in-frame clones, not every one. The sample holds about 180,000 clones, about 85% seen once. The source material was PBMCs or T cells enriched from blood (not recorded which). The receptors originated from a woman between 40 and 55 years old with acute COVID-19.

The V and J genes are TRBV19 and TRBJ2-5; 13 bases map to TRBD2. V gave up 8 bases and J gave up 4 bases; unmatched junction bases: 4. There are 14 residues in the CDR3. In germline, CDR1 is LNHDA, CDR2 SQIVND (reference sequence). CDR3 loop: CASGTSGNGETQYF. The CDR3 bases are TGTGCCAGTGGGACTAGCGGGAATGGAGAGACCCAGTACTTC.

The genes are TRBV9 and TRBJ1-1; D unclear. CDR1 is SGDLS and CDR2 is YYNGEE in the germline V gene. With 4 bases removed from V and 2 bases from J, the gap between germline ends came to 15 bases. The CDR3 runs 15 residues. The DNA of the CDR3 is TGTGCCAGCAGCTCCGGGGAATTCCGAAACACTGAAGCTTTCTTT. Translation: CASSSGEFRNTEAFF.

The chain has TRBV30 and TRBJ2-2, with D possibly matching TRBD1 (7 bases). This CDR3 has 12 amino acids. V shed 1 base and J shed 9 bases, with 9 bases lying between them. In germline, CDR1 is GTSNPN, CDR2 SVGIG (reference sequence). CDR3 sequence (DNA): TGTGCCTGGAGTGCAGGGGGGCGGGAGCTGTTTTTT. Amino acid sequence: CAWSAGGRELFF.

The CDR3 sequence is CASSLGAGGWNEQFF. CDR3 bases: TGTGCCAGCAGCTTAGGGGCGGGAGGATGGAATGAGCAGTTCTTC. The chain has TRBV7-9 and TRBJ2-1; 8 bases match TRBD2. This CDR3 region has 15 residues. Unmatched junction bases numbered 6, after V lost 1 base and J lost 7 bases. Per the germline V gene, CDR1 is SEHNR and CDR2 is FQNEAQ (reference sequence).

This sequence joins TRBV19 and TRBJ1-3; 7 bases are a match to TRBD1. Trimming at V came to 5 bases and at J to 1 base, leaving 11 bases not matched to a gene. The CDR3 covers 17 residues. Looked up from germline, CDR1 is LNHDA and CDR2 is SQIVND (reference sequence). The CDR3 spells CASSLSGTELSGNTIYF. Here the CDR3 DNA reads TGTGCCAGTAGTCTCTCCGGGACAGAATTATCTGGAAACACCATATATTTT.

The gene calls are TRBV29-1 and TRBJ2-1; 9 positions agree with TRBD2. The length of the CDR3 is 14 residues. Losses at the gene ends were 3 bases for V and 12 bases for J; bases not matched to a gene: 12. Germline V gene data show CDR1 as SQVTM and CDR2 as ANQGSEA. The CDR3 sequence: CSVEGLAGNGGQFF. For the CDR3, the DNA is TGCAGCGTTGAGGGTCTAGCGGGAAATGGGGGGCAGTTCTTC.

This clone came up a few times. The CDR3 nucleotides read TGTGCCAGTACCCCGACAGGGGTCAAAAACATTCAGTACTTC. It is translated as CASTPTGVKNIQYF. The chain carries TRBV19 and TRBJ2-4; 8 positions match TRBD1. Trimming removed 7 bases from V and 3 bases from J; junction bases left unmatched: 5. The CDR3 loop spans 14 amino acids. Germline V lookup: CDR1 LNHDA, CDR2 SQIVND (reference sequence). Combining the CDR3 with reference TRBV19 and TRBJ2-4 gives the whole variable domain DGGITQSPKYLFRKEGQNVTLSCEQNLNHDAMYWYRQDPGQGLRLIYYSQIVNDFQKGDIAEGYSVSREKKESFPLTVTSAQKNPTAFYLCASTPTGVKNIQYFGAGTRLSVL.

V and J are TRBV7-2 and TRBJ1-2; 9 bases match TRBD1. This CDR3 has 16 amino acids. Losses at the gene ends were 5 bases for V and 8 bases for J; bases not matched to a gene: 15. Per germline, CDR1 SGHTA and CDR2 FQGNSA. DNA for the CDR3: TGTGCCAGCAGCCTCGGGGGGACAGGGTCCTATGGAGGCTACACCTTC. This codes for CASSLGGTGSYGGYTF.

The V gene is TRBV7-2, the J gene TRBJ1-2; 7 nucleotides align to TRBD1. The CDR3 extends over 14 amino acids. Germline CDR1 and CDR2: SGHTA and FQGNSA. V trimming: 5 bases; J trimming: 4 bases; junction bases outside the gene matches: 7. CDR3: CASSGYGTAYGYTF. DNA for the CDR3: TGTGCCAGCAGCGGATATGGGACAGCCTATGGCTACACCTTC.

CDR3 amino acids: CASSLLGQGDTQYF. For the CDR3, the DNA is TGTGCCAGCAGCTTATTGGGACAGGGGGATACGCAGTATTTT. V is TRBV7-2 and J is TRBJ2-3; TRBD1 agrees at 10 bases. The ends lost 2 bases at V and 6 bases at J; junction bases unmatched: 2. Germline CDR1 is SGHTA and CDR2 is FQGNSA. The length of the CDR3 is 14 residues.

The gene calls are TRBV10-3 and TRBJ2-7; possible D gene TRBD1, 6 bases. V lost 10 bases and J lost 5, with 15 bases in between. The CDR3 loop spans 12 amino acids. Germline V lookup: CDR1 ENHRY, CDR2 SYGVKD. The CDR3 coding sequence is TGTGCCAGCGGAACCGGGACAAACGAGCAGTACGTC. Amino acid sequence: CASGTGTNEQYV.

The chain joins TRBV7-2 to TRBJ2-7, with D maybe TRBD1 (5 bases). Trimming took off 1 base at V and 3 bases at J, with 10 bases between the two ends. Germline V gives CDR1 SGHTA, CDR2 FQGNSA. CDR3 length equals 14 residues. The CDR3 loop reads CASSLGVQDYEQYF. The CDR3 DNA follows: TGTGCCAGCAGCTTAGGTGTACAGGACTACGAGCAGTACTTC.

The genes are TRBV7-9 and TRBJ2-5; 11 positions agree with TRBD2. There are 13 residues in the CDR3. The V gene's germline CDR1 is SEHNR and CDR2 FQNEAQ (reference sequence). Trimming cost V 6 bases and J 5 bases; bases outside gene matches: 2. The CDR3 loop is CASRTSGAETQYF. CDR3 nucleotide sequence: TGTGCCAGCAGGACTAGCGGGGCGGAGACCCAGTACTTC.

This clone appeared a single time. The V gene is TRBV29-1, the J gene TRBJ2-3; 11 bases fit TRBD2. CDR3 length: 15 residues. V shed 6 bases and J 10 bases; nucleotides not matched to a gene: 15. In germline, CDR1 is SQVTM, CDR2 ANQGSEA. CDR3: CSVLALAGVLQAQYF. The CDR3 coding sequence is TGCAGCGTCCTCGCACTAGCGGGAGTCTTACAAGCGCAGTATTTT.

The count of this clone is one. The genes are TRBV6-5 and TRBJ2-5; 8 bases align to TRBD1. V shed 6 bases and J 5 bases; nucleotides not matched to a gene: 5. CDR1 and CDR2 (germline): MNHEY, SVGAGI. The CDR3 consists of 13 residues. Written as DNA, the CDR3 is TGTGCCAGCAGGCGGACAGGGACGGAGACCCAGTACTTC. Translation: CASRRTGTETQYF.

The CDR3 sequence is CASSVTGNTEAFF. The CDR3 DNA reads TGTGCCAGCAGCGTAACAGGGAACACTGAAGCTTTCTTT. The chain joins TRBV9 to TRBJ1-1; D is possibly TRBD1 (5 bases). Germline V lookup: CDR1 SGDLS, CDR2 YYNGEE. This CDR3 has 13 amino acids. V lost 1 base, J lost 1 base, and 5 bases lay in between.

The V gene is TRBV30, the J gene TRBJ1-1, with 9 bases matching TRBD1. The CDR3 spans 13 residues. Germline trimming cut 3 bases from V and 5 bases from J; bases unmatched to any gene: 4. CDR1 and CDR2 from the germline V gene are GTSNPN and SVGIG (reference sequence). The CDR3 is CAWSQQGATEAFF. The CDR3 nucleotides are TGTGCCTGGAGCCAACAGGGGGCTACTGAAGCTTTCTTT.

The J gene is TRBJ2-1, the V gene TRBV9; 9 nucleotides align to TRBD1. Germline V gene lookup returns CDR1 SGDLS and CDR2 YYNGEE. The CDR3 loop spans 19 amino acids. J was trimmed by 5 bases and V by 4 bases; bases with no gene match: 19. The CDR3 region is CASSPLGWGPDRGNNEQFF. In DNA, the CDR3 is TGTGCCAGCAGCCCCCTTGGGTGGGGCCCGGACAGGGGAAACAATGAGCAGTTCTTC. Supplemented by reference TRBV9 and TRBJ2-1, the full variable domain reads DSGVTQTPKHLITATGQRVTLRCSPRSGDLSVYWYQQSLDQGLQFLIQYYNGEERAKGNILERFSAQQFPDLHSELNLSSLELGDSALYFCASSPLGWGPDRGNNEQFFGPGTRLTVL.

The V and J genes are TRBV6-5 and TRBJ2-1, with 10 bases fitting TRBD2. Trimming at V came to 6 bases and at J to 9 bases, leaving 8 bases not matched to a gene. The CDR3 contains 14 residues. Germline lookup yields CDR1 MNHEY and CDR2 SVGAGI. CDR3 sequence: CASRSGRAYSEQFF. CDR3 sequence (DNA): TGTGCCAGCAGGAGCGGGAGGGCCTATAGTGAGCAGTTCTTC.

The CDR3: CASKPGTSFETQYF. The CDR3 coding sequence is TGCGCCAGCAAACCCGGGACTAGTTTTGAGACCCAGTACTTC. The genes are TRBV5-1 and TRBJ2-5; 8 bases agree with TRBD2. The CDR3 length is 14 residues. The germline CDR1 and CDR2 sequences are SGHRS and YFSETQ. Trimming cost V 6 bases and J 5 bases; bases outside gene matches: 9.

This clone has only a few counts. The chain couples TRBV5-6 to TRBJ2-5; no clear D gene. This CDR3 contains 15 residues. Trimming stripped 0 bases from V and 4 bases from J, with 13 bases between. The germline CDR1 and CDR2 sequences are SGHDT and YYEEEE. The CDR3 DNA is TGTGCCAGCAGCTTGGGAGTGTCTGAGGCAGAGACCCAGTACTTC. Its protein product is CASSLGVSEAETQYF.

This rearrangement joins TRBV19 to TRBJ2-3, with 9 bases that match TRBD1. The J segment lost 0 bases and the V segment lost 5 bases, leaving 3 bases of the junction unmatched. Germline lookup yields CDR1 LNHDA and CDR2 SQIVND (reference sequence). The CDR3 totals 15 residues. The CDR3 region has the DNA TGTGCCAGTAGTGACAGGGGGTCTAGCACAGATACGCAGTATTTT. The encoded protein is CASSDRGSSTDTQYF. Based on the CDR3 plus reference TRBV19 and TRBJ2-3, the full variable domain is DGGITQSPKYLFRKEGQNVTLSCEQNLNHDAMYWYRQDPGQGLRLIYYSQIVNDFQKGDIAEGYSVSREKKESFPLTVTSAQKNPTAFYLCASSDRGSSTDTQYFGPGTRLTVL.

The chain has TRBV19 and TRBJ2-1, with D possibly matching TRBD2 (6 bases). The germline V and J ends were trimmed by 2 bases and 2 bases, with 10 bases remaining between them. Germline values: CDR1 LNHDA, CDR2 SQIVND (reference sequence). The CDR3 runs 15 residues. CDR3 sequence reads: CASSITGEPYNEQFF. The CDR3 bases are TGTGCCAGTAGTATAACGGGGGAACCCTACAATGAGCAGTTCTTC.

The chain combines TRBV7-9 with TRBJ2-2; D unresolved. The CDR3 is made up of 14 amino acids. V was clipped by 0 bases and J by 6 bases, with 8 bases between them. The V gene's germline CDR1 is SEHNR and CDR2 FQNEAQ (reference sequence). The CDR3 nucleotides are TGTGCCAGCAGCTTAGCCGGGTCCTCCGGGGAGCTGTTTTTT. Amino acids: CASSLAGSSGELFF.

This clone was counted between two and nine times. The chain recombines TRBV2 with TRBJ2-5; weak D call: TRBD2 (6 bases). This CDR3 is 17 amino acids long. V was pared by 2 bases and J by 1 base, with 17 bases between. Germline V gene data show CDR1 as SNHLY and CDR2 as FYNNEI. CDR3 sequence reads: CASSETGGPGSQETQYF. The CDR3 bases are TGTGCCAGCAGTGAAACCGGGGGTCCGGGCTCCCAAGAGACCCAGTACTTC.

The rearrangement uses TRBV6-4 and TRBJ2-1; 7 bases align to TRBD2. CDR1 and CDR2 (germline): MRHNA, SNTAGT. The CDR3 runs 15 residues. V gave up 2 bases and J gave up 8 bases; unmatched junction bases: 9. DNA for the CDR3: TGTGCCAGCAGTGACGGGACTAATAGCGTTCATGAGCAGTTCTTC. Its protein is CASSDGTNSVHEQFF.

CDR3 residues: CASDTGFDTGELFF. The DNA of the CDR3 is TGTGCCAGCGACACAGGGTTCGACACCGGGGAGCTGTTTTTT. The genes are TRBV2 and TRBJ2-2; D perhaps matches TRBD1 (6 bases). CDR3 length: 14 residues. V lost 8 bases and J 3 bases, leaving 13 bases between the germline ends. Looked up from germline, CDR1 is SNHLY and CDR2 is FYNNEI.

This clone was counted once. The CDR3 DNA sequence: TGTGCCAGCAGTGAGTGGACAGTAAACACTGAAGCTTTCTTT. Protein sequence: CASSEWTVNTEAFF. V usage is TRBV6-1 and J usage is TRBJ1-1; possibly TRBD1 for D (6 bases). V was pared by 3 bases and J by 2 bases, with 10 bases between. This CDR3 region has 14 residues. Germline values: CDR1 MNHNS, CDR2 SASEGT.

The chain employs TRBV9 and TRBJ2-4; 7 bases are shared with TRBD1. This CDR3 region has 15 residues. CDR1 and CDR2 from the germline V gene are SGDLS and YYNGEE. Trimming cost V 4 bases and J 4 bases; bases outside gene matches: 8. In DNA, the CDR3 is TGTGCCAGCAGCCCGACCGACAGGGAGAAAAACATTCAGTACTTC. This encodes CASSPTDREKNIQYF.

The V call is TRBV7-3, the J call TRBJ1-2; 11 bases agree with TRBD1. Trimming cost V 3 bases and J 4 bases; bases outside gene matches: 4. The CDR3 runs 15 residues. Looked up from germline, CDR1 is SGHTA and CDR2 is FQGTGA. DNA for the CDR3: TGTGCCAGCAGCTTCGGGACAGGGGGTAGCTATGGCTACACCTTC. Amino acids: CASSFGTGGSYGYTF.

The genes are TRBV19 and TRBJ1-2; 8 bases line up with TRBD1. Germline V gene data show CDR1 as LNHDA and CDR2 as SQIVND (reference sequence). The CDR3 extends over 13 amino acids. The J segment lost 4 bases and the V segment lost 5 bases, leaving 3 bases of the junction unmatched. Here the CDR3 reads CASSSTGGYGYTF. The DNA of the CDR3 is TGTGCCAGTAGTTCAACAGGGGGCTATGGCTACACCTTC.

This clone was seen only once. CDR3 sequence: CASSLGDYETQYF. In DNA, the CDR3 is TGTGCCAGCAGTTTAGGAGATTATGAGACCCAGTACTTC. The chain links TRBV12-3 or TRBV12-4 to TRBJ2-5; no firm D call. This CDR3 is 13 amino acids long. The germline V and J ends were trimmed by 1 base and 5 bases, with 8 bases remaining between them.